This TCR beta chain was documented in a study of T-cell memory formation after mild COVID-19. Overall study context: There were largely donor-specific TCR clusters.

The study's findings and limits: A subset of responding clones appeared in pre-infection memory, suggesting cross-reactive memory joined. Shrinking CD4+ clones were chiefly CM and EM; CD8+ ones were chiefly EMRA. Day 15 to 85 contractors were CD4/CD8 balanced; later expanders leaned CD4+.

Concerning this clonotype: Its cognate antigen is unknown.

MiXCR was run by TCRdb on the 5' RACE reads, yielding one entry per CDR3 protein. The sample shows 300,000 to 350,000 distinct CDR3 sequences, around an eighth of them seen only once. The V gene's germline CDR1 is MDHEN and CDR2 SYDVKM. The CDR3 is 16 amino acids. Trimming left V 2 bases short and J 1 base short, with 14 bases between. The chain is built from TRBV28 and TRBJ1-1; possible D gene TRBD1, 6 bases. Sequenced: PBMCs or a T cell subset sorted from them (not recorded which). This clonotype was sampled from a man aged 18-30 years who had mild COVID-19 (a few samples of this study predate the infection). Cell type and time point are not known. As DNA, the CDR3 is TGTGCCAGCAGTTTAGGGGGGGCGGTGGGGAACACTGAAGCTTTCTTT. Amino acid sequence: CASSLGGAVGNTEAFF.